The rows below give T cell receptor beta chains drawn from one sample of a study of cytomegalovirus exposure and HLA in healthy donors. Some clones are missing from TCRdb's copy, which holds only in-frame ones; the method was immunoSEQ multiplex PCR. The sample gives fewer than 200,000 clones, 78% of which show up once; approximately 2.9% is in the top ten. Sequenced input: PBMCs. These receptors were collected from a female donor in good health and CMV-seronegative. The CDR3 runs from the conserved cysteine through the conserved F or W. A D gene is named only where the DNA matches it firmly. Clone size is stated in some rows and not others, as once, few, many or a class when expanded.

abundance	d_gene	j_gene	v_gene	CDR3aa	CDR3nt
-	-	TRBJ2-5	TRBV5-1	CASSRGGDQETQYF	TGCGCCAGCAGCCGAGGAGGGGATCAAGAGACCCAGTACTTC
once	-	TRBJ1-4	TRBV19	CASSISLPTATTNEKLFF	TGTGCCAGTAGTATCTCCCTCCCTACCGCTACAACTAATGAAAAACTGTTTTTT
once	-	TRBJ2-2	TRBV10-3	CAISETPGDTGELFF	TGTGCCATCAGTGAGACCCCCGGGGACACCGGGGAGCTGTTTTTT
-	-	TRBJ1-2	TRBV6-5	CASTQRGFNYGYTF	TGTGCCAGCACCCAAAGAGGTTTTAACTATGGCTACACCTTC
-	-	TRBJ2-3	TRBV5-4	CASTRGGRGTDTQYF	TGTGCCAGCACCCGGGGAGGCCGAGGGACAGATACGCAGTATTTT
-	TRBD1	TRBJ2-7	TRBV7-2	CASRAYGTGSYEQYF	TGTGCCAGCAGGGCCTACGGGACAGGGTCTTACGAGCAGTACTTC
-	TRBD1	TRBJ1-4	TRBV6-1	CAGQGSTNEKLFF	TGTGCCGGACAGGGATCAACTAATGAAAAACTGTTTTTT
-	TRBD2	TRBJ2-7	TRBV7-2	CASRKSSGGDEQYF	TGTGCCAGCAGAAAAAGTAGCGGGGGGGACGAGCAGTACTTC
-	TRBD2	TRBJ2-7	TRBV27	CASSFLAGAGEQYF	TGTGCCAGCAGTTTTTTAGCGGGGGCCGGGGAGCAGTACTTC
few	-	TRBJ2-7	TRBV19	CASMGSYSYEQYF	TGTGCCAGTATGGGCAGCTACTCCTACGAGCAGTACTTC
-	TRBD2	TRBJ2-4	TRBV4-1	CASSQEGGIAKNIQYF	TGCGCCAGCAGCCAAGAGGGGGGGATAGCCAAAAACATTCAGTACTTC
-	-	TRBJ2-5	TRBV29-1	CSVARGQETQYF	TGCAGCGTGGCCCGGGGCCAAGAGACCCAGTACTTC
-	-	TRBJ1-6	TRBV23-1	CASSSTGSRENSPLHF	TGCGCCAGCAGTAGTACAGGGTCGAGGGAGAATTCACCCCTCCACTTT
-	-	TRBJ1-4	TRBV2	CASSVVGATNEKLFF	TGTGCCAGCAGTGTAGTAGGAGCAACTAATGAAAAACTGTTTTTT
-	TRBD1	TRBJ1-2	TRBV4-2	CASRTGDHGYTF	TGTGCCAGTCGGACAGGGGACCATGGCTACACCTTC
-	TRBD2	TRBJ2-1	TRBV4-2	CASSQASGGPYNEQFF	TGTGCCAGCAGCCAGGCTAGCGGGGGCCCCTACAATGAGCAGTTCTTC
once	-	TRBJ2-5	TRBV4-1	CASSQVPGTHKETQYF	TGCGCCAGCAGCCAAGTTCCCGGGACACACAAAGAGACCCAGTACTTC
-	-	TRBJ1-5	TRBV19	CASSPSGPQHF	TGTGCCAGTAGTCCATCGGGGCCCCAGCATTTT
once	-	TRBJ1-1	TRBV5-8	CASSLDSGGRPRSREAFF	TGTGCCAGCAGCTTAGACTCGGGGGGTAGGCCTCGGAGTCGCGAAGCTTTCTTT
-	TRBD1	TRBJ2-7	TRBV30	CAWSGTGVYGEQYF	TGTGCCTGGAGTGGGACAGGGGTTTACGGGGAGCAGTACTTC
-	TRBD1	TRBJ1-1	TRBV28	CASSPGTGWNTEAFF	TGTGCCAGCAGCCCCGGGACAGGGTGGAACACTGAAGCTTTCTTT
-	-	TRBJ2-5	TRBV29-1	CSVEGRGETQYF	TGCAGCGTTGAAGGACGGGGAGAGACCCAGTACTTC
-	TRBD2	TRBJ2-1	TRBV4-3	CASSLAAGGANEQFF	TGCGCCAGCAGCCTAGCCGCGGGGGGGGCCAATGAGCAGTTCTTC
few	-	TRBJ1-3	TRBV5-1	CASSLAEGTTKIWNTIYF	TGCGCCAGCAGCTTGGCGGAGGGCACGACCAAAATTTGGAACACCATATATTTT
-	-	TRBJ2-7	TRBV27	CASSPRRLPGNYEQYF	TGTGCCAGCAGCCCAAGGCGTTTGCCAGGGAATTACGAGCAGTACTTC
-	-	TRBJ2-1	TRBV9	CASSVSLRRSYNEQFF	TGTGCCAGCAGCGTATCTCTACGCCGGTCCTACAATGAGCAGTTCTTC
-	-	TRBJ2-7	TRBV2	CASFRDSYEQYF	TGTGCCAGCTTCCGGGATTCCTACGAGCAGTACTTC
-	-	TRBJ2-1	TRBV30	CAWSLTFSYNEQFF	TGTGCCTGGAGTTTAACTTTCTCCTACAATGAGCAGTTCTTC
-	-	TRBJ2-3	TRBV9	CASSPTTDTQYF	TGTGCCAGCAGCCCTACGACAGATACGCAGTATTTT
-	TRBD2	TRBJ2-7	TRBV7-2	CASSLAAAGSGEQYF	TGTGCCAGCAGCTTAGCGGCAGCGGGATCGGGAGAGCAGTACTTC
once	-	TRBJ2-1	TRBV6-5	CASSLLDRDNEQFF	TGTGCCAGCAGCCTCCTCGACAGAGACAATGAGCAGTTCTTC